The present TCR beta chain was sequenced within a study of shared clonotypes between healthy human individuals. Produced via immunoSEQ multiplex PCR; TCRdb's table is partial and in-frame only. The repertoire includes around 690,000 clones, less than 95% of them detected once, and about 34% sits in the top ten. Germline CDR1 MNHEY, CDR2 SVGAGI. Trimming cost V 0 bases and J 4 bases, with 15 bases left between them. The CDR3 spans 16 residues. Material: memory CD8+ T cells from PBMCs. This sample's subset: CD45RO+ cells pooled with CCR7-negative TemRA cells. The chain has TRBV6-5 and TRBJ1-1, with D possibly TRBD1 on 5 matching bases. The origin of this receptor is a man aged 18 to 35 in good health. Some clones in this sample may be carry-over from other donors' samples. The CDR3: CASSYSSGAGLTEAFF. CDR3 coding DNA: TGTGCCAGCAGTTACTCGAGCGGGGCAGGCCTCACTGAAGCTTTCTTT.